This record covers a single T cell receptor (beta chain). This clone appeared a few times. Its antigen is unknown. Base qualities are not provided; no much larger clone lies one nucleotide away. Library construction relied on the immunoSEQ multiplex PCR assay. For the multiplex PCR, a mixture combining 60 forward primers for TCR Vbeta segments and 13 reverse primers for TCR Jbeta segments was used. The CDR3 region of rearranged TCR beta genes was amplified from genomic DNA with a multiplex PCR assay. The Illumina HiSeq System was used to sequence the amplified TCR beta libraries as 87-base-pair reads. Per the source publication's procedure: Across the 666 repertoires, a later analysis counted some 80 million unique TCR beta chains, roughly 11 million of which were shared by at least two donors. Raw reads were error-corrected and collapsed into unique sequences with a nearest-neighbor algorithm that merged closely related sequences to remove PCR and sequencing errors. To assign V, D and J gene segments, CDR3 sequences were aligned to IMGT reference sequences. For a sequence to be retained, a match of at least six nucleotides was required to both a V gene segment and a J gene segment. Rearrangements were classified as productive when the CDR3 lacked stop codons and remained in frame with V and J, and all other rearrangements were classified as non-productive. CDR3 was defined according to IMGT convention as the region running from the second conserved V-encoded cysteine to the conserved J-encoded phenylalanine. The earlier analysis of 500 to 600 of the donors excluded sequences that lacked an unambiguous match to a single V gene segment. In an earlier analysis of 587 of the donors, V segments were called functional above 56.7% productive rearrangements and were called segregating when the between-donor standard deviation exceeded 5%. A statistical classification framework was developed to diagnose cytomegalovirus status using the catalog of TCR beta chain sequences. V and J gene assignment, in a later analysis, came from comparing TCR nucleotide sequences with IMGT/GENE-DB human TR gene sequences. Using the TCRdist pipeline, a later analysis assigned CDR3 sequences along with most-parsimonious VDJ recombination scenarios. In a later analysis, each TCR beta chain was defined by its CDR3 amino acid sequence together with its V-gene family, and reads lacking a unique V-gene family were excluded. In a later analysis, several hundred highly shared, low-generation-probability nucleotide sequences were removed to address suspected cross-contamination and a sequencing artifact. A later analysis calculated a clonal expansion index for each public chain from normalized within-repertoire ranks of inferred template counts. In a later analysis, generation probabilities were computed with a VDJ recombination model fitted to out-of-frame rearrangements, and the resulting probabilities were checked against IGoR. In a later analysis, hypergeometric tests were used to score TCR-TCR, TCR-HLA and TCR-CMV co-occurrence, with a repertoire-size bias correction applied to TCR pairs. False discovery rates were estimated in a later analysis by permuting HLA or CMV assignments 20 times. In a later analysis, co-occurring TCRs were grouped with DBSCAN, and TCRdist sequence similarity was added when clustering was performed within HLA-allele-positive subsets. For co-occurrence clustering, repertoires with fewer than 30,000 or more than 120,000 public chains were excluded, along with about five repertoires with anomalous nucleotide sharing. In TCRdb, the immuneACCESS table is reduced to in-frame sequences with V and J assigned. These tables do not hold every clone; where another copy was compared, an unresolved V gene accounts for under half, and the others remain unexplained. D and trimming come from the DNA, and the V and J calls and clone size come from that table. The sample table shows around 120,000 clones, and 50% to 70% are seen once. The top ten hold 8% to 9.5% of the sample.

This specimen comes from a study of cytomegalovirus exposure and HLA in healthy donors (TCRdb year 2017). For the study in its entirety: According to an earlier analysis of 587 of the donors, about 180 million T cells yielded roughly 100 million unique TCR beta sequences and 276 Gb of sequence data. Because of strong linkage in the cohort, roughly five DR-DQ haplotypes were treated as single units for association and clustering. Class I and class II HLA loci were covered by the typing at four-digit resolution. The study used immunosequencing to profile the T cell repertoires of approximately 650 subjects and linked those repertoires to cytomegalovirus serostatus. The study aimed to test whether cataloging public T cell receptors could reveal signatures of past pathogen exposure. To decide whether each TCR beta V gene segment behaved as functional or pseudogenic, an earlier analysis of several hundred of the donors relied on high-throughput TCR beta sequencing. High-throughput TCR immunosequencing, statistical association of individual TCRs with disease status, and machine learning were combined to predict cytomegalovirus infection status. Typing coverage varied by locus: roughly 629-640 donors for A, B, C, DRB1 and DQB1; more than 500 for DQA1; more than 600 for DPA1; more than 450 for DPB1. In the later analysis, no new phenotypic data were used to find candidate immune exposures; instead, reliance was placed on TCR beta sequences and their occurrence across donors. In a later genetic analysis, genome-wide SNP genotypes for about 65% of the roughly 670 donors were used, and that subset was treated as a discovery cohort. Roughly 290 gigabases of sequencing data and approximately 91 million unique TCR sequences made up an early release that covered about 640 HLA-typed donors. Alongside the repertoire data, information on donor age, sex, ethnicity and CMV serostatus was compiled. A separate validation cohort of roughly 130 different subjects was used in addition to the 666-subject first cohort. On average, around 230,000 unique TCR beta nucleotide sequences were sequenced per donor among 300 to 500 genotyped donors of the cohort, with 15% to 20% of those sequences being non-productive. To study patterns of TCR occurrence, a later analysis re-analyzed previously published TCR beta repertoires from 650 to 750 donors and added high-resolution HLA genotyping. Of the 398 genotyped donors, over 70% fell in the genetic ancestry cluster associated with self-reported Caucasian donors. Every repertoire in the discovery cohort had been generated on one and the same sequencing platform.

The research as a whole found: In an earlier analysis of several hundred of the donors, most TCR beta V segments were observed in productive rearrangements about 87% or about 30% of the time, broadly matching IMGT annotations. According to a later genetic analysis, donors in an Asian-associated ancestry cluster had fewer N-insertions in productive TCRs than the approximately 670-donor mean. It was suggested by the authors that the approach could potentially be generalized to other disease states and immunological phenotypes. When HLA alleles, especially DR and DQ, strongly co-occurred, attributing TCR associations to individual alleles was difficult. Roughly uniform sequencing depth across donors was assumed in presence/absence analyses, although this assumption may not hold. In vitro tests confirmed that a few of the cytomegalovirus-associated TCR beta chains recognize cytomegalovirus antigens. Most TCR sequences were seen in very few donors, while some public TCRs were found in many individuals. In a later genetic analysis, a missense DCLRE1C variant was associated with V-gene and J-gene trimming of TCR beta chains, and the association was replicated in an independent cohort. The study gave a list of around 170 TCR beta chains associated with cytomegalovirus. A later analysis found that TCR association rates varied across HLA loci, with DRB1 alleles showing the most associated TCRs and HLA-C alleles the fewest. HLA typing was unavailable for some donors at each locus, so association tests used only the typed subset. In a later analysis, several top co-occurrence clusters were reported to appear linked to parvovirus B19, influenza, CMV and Epstein-Barr virus. The only immune exposure information available for the cohort was CMV serostatus. According to a later analysis, most CMV-associated TCR beta chains appeared to be HLA-restricted, and the HLA associations seemed to be driven largely by CMV exposure. Seventeen rarely observed V segments, including chromosome 9 orphons, were excluded from the earlier analysis of some 590 of the donors because counts were too low. A group of highly shared sequence variants was considered likely to be a technical artifact of the sequencing pipeline. In both the original and validation cohorts, the classifier was reported to diagnose cytomegalovirus status with high specificity and sensitivity. Correlated functional status among segregating V segments might reflect linkage disequilibrium, but an unknown experimental factor could not be ruled out. Compared with equally common non-associated chains, HLA-associated TCR beta chains in a later analysis were more clonally expanded and had lower generation probabilities. A further reported finding was that TCR beta sequences accurately predicted the HLA-A and HLA-B alleles for most subjects in the first cohort. In this cohort, only TCR beta chains were sequenced, and detectable features were limited by the absence of alpha or paired-chain data. A later analysis associated 16,951 TCR beta sequences with specific HLA alleles at a false discovery rate of 0.05.

The cohort was made up of under 800 healthy bone marrow donors. At the time of sampling, every cohort member was nominally healthy, though immune exposures that went unrecorded were likely present. The donor tested CMV seropositive, placing the donor among the approximately 290 seropositive members of the cohort. Every donor gave a peripheral blood sample, and the peripheral blood mononuclear cells from that sample were used for TCR beta sequencing. The Qiagen DNeasy Blood Extraction Kit was used to extract genomic DNA from the blood cell samples. Specimen: PBMCs. The receptor comes from a woman between 40 and 55 years old in good health and CMV-seropositive.

The base sequence is TGTGCCAGTAGTATGACTAGCGGGAGCGATGAGCAGTTCTTC. Its translation is CASSMTSGSDEQFF. Recombination linked TRBV19 to TRBJ2-1; TRBD2 matches 12 bases in the middle. The CDR3 has 14 amino acids, counting the end cysteine and phenylalanine. The retained sequence is limited to the CDR3, 42 bases, with the frame set at the first base. The junction shows trimming of 3 bases on V and 8 bases on J, and the gene matches do not reach 2 bases of it. CDR1 and CDR2, looked up from the germline V gene (reference sequence), are LNHDA and SQIVND. Outside the CDR3, residues come from the reference TRBV19 and TRBJ2-1 proteins, so the full variable domain is: DGGITQSPKYLFRKEGQNVTLSCEQNLNHDAMYWYRQDPGQGLRLIYYSQIVNDFQKGDIAEGYSVSREKKESFPLTVTSAQKNPTAFYLCASSMTSGSDEQFFGPGTRLTVL.